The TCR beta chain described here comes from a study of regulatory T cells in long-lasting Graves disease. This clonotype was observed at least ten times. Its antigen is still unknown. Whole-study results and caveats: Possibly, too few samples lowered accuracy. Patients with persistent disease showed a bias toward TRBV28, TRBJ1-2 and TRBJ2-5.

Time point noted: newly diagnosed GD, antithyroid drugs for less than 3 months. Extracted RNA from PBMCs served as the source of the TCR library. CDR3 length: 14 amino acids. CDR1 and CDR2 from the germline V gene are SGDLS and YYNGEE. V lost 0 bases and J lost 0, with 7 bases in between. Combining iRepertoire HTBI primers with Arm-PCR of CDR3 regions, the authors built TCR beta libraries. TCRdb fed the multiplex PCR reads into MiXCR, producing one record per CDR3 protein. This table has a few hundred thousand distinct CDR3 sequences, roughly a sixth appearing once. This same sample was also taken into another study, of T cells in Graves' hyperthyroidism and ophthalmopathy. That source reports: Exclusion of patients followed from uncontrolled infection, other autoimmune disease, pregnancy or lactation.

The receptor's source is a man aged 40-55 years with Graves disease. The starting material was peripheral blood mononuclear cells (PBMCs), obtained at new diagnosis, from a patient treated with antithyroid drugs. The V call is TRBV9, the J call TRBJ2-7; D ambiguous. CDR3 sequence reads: CASSVGIHSYEQYF. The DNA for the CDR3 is TGTGCCAGCAGCGTAGGGATACACTCCTACGAGCAGTACTTC.